The source of this T cell receptor (beta chain) is a study of regulatory T cells in long-lasting Graves disease (dated by TCRdb to the early 2020s). Notes on the research overall: In the newly diagnosed Graves' disease group, patients had been taking antithyroid drugs for less than 3 months. The study was registered as a clinical trial and conducted in China. TCR sequencing covered roughly 13 persistent and some 20 newly diagnosed Graves' disease patients, about 35 samples in total. Peripheral blood TCR sequencing and RNA sequencing compared persistent Graves' disease patients with newly diagnosed Graves' disease patients.

The time point tag for this specimen amounts to: newly diagnosed GD, antithyroid drugs for less than 3 months. For both TCR sequencing and RNA sequencing, RNA was extracted from PBMCs in TRIzol. The diagnosis of Graves' disease followed American Thyroid Association guidelines. Patients were recruited from an endocrinology department in Xi'an, China. From each patient, roughly 9 milliliters of peripheral blood was collected into an EDTA anticoagulant tube. PBMCs were isolated by Ficoll Paque Plus density gradient separation without further T cell sorting. An Agilent 2100 Bioanalyzer and agarose gel were used to assess RNA quality, and a NanoDrop 2000 was used to measure RNA concentration. Overall results and qualifications from the work: The authors acknowledged the small sample size as a limitation that may reduce accuracy. Only the TCR beta chain was sequenced and analyzed. Preferential use of TRBV28, TRBJ1-2 and TRBJ2-5 was observed in persistent disease, whereas TRBV20-1 and TRBJ2-1 were favored in newly diagnosed disease. Compared with newly diagnosed patients, patients with persistent Graves' disease had lower TCR Shannon entropy and fewer highly expanded clones, which suggests clonal expansion. More public clonotypes were shared among persistent patients (under 3,000) than among newly diagnosed patients (roughly 1,000). Because the primary lesion, thyroid tissue, could not be accessed, the study looked at peripheral blood alone.

This clonotype was picked up a small number of times. This receptor's antigen is unknown. No base quality values were provided; no much bigger clone lies one nucleotide off. The CDR3 holds 15 amino acids from the cysteine to the phenylalanine. Only the CDR3 region is kept as DNA, spanning 45 bases read in frame from base 1. Clipping removes 6 bases from V and 0 bases from J, with 5 as the unmatched junction base count. According to the germline V gene, CDR1 reads SNHLY and CDR2 reads FYNNEI. The library was generated by multiplex PCR. The run used an Illumina HiSeq 4000. TCR beta libraries were built with iRepertoire HTBI primers and Arm-PCR amplification of CDR3 regions. Before sequencing, the PCR products underwent gel purification. Processing in the source paper ran as follows. Gene usage analysis of CDR3 amino acid clonotypes used the 55 to 80 TRBV and some 15 TRBJ segments found across samples. COPE and FqMerger were used to merge filtered high-quality paired reads into contigs. BLAST was used to align contigs to IMGT TRBV, TRBD and TRBJ reference genes, and CDR3 was defined according to IMGT. Any clonotype with a frequency above 0.1% was classified as a highly expanded clone. Repertoire diversity was measured by Shannon entropy, and V-J evenness by the Gini coefficient. A clonotype was considered public if more than one individual shared it. Through fastp at Q25 and MiXCR, TCRdb rebuilt clones from the public reads, retaining in-frame beta chains. Rows with one shared CDR3 protein collapse into an entry with the most common genes and DNA. The V and J calls shown here were made by TCRdb, not taken from the authors' results. For this sample there are more than 400,000 distinct CDR3 sequences; roughly 15% appear just once. The top ten constitute 12% of the sample.

These sequences were also reported in another study, on T cells in Graves' hyperthyroidism and ophthalmopathy. In that second paper, the authors write: Stable Graves' hyperthyroidism was defined as no progression to ophthalmopathy during 18 months of follow-up. Hyperthyroidism patients were newly diagnosed, with disease duration under 2 months, and aged 18 to 65 years. Any patient with an uncontrolled infection, another autoimmune disease, pregnancy or lactation was excluded. Diagnoses were based on clinical symptoms, serum thyroxine and TRAb, thyroid ultrasound and orbital computed tomography. A first-round RT-PCR of the TCR CDR3 used the HTBI primer set with the Qiagen OneStep RT-PCR kit. Blood samples also contained most of the expanded thyroid clonotypes (frequency above 0.001), which suggests that blood repertoires may reflect thyroid immune responses. Ophthalmopathy was separated from stable hyperthyroidism by a 13 V-J signature model, with approximately 89% sensitivity and roughly 81% specificity obtained in cross-validation and 80%/75% obtained in testing. In validation, the model predicted progression to ophthalmopathy with 60% to 71% sensitivity and 72% to 85% specificity, a median of approximately 6.5 months before onset. To identify distinguishing TCR V-J signatures, a discovery cohort of roughly 100 patients was used, comprising some 45 with Graves' ophthalmopathy and 57 with stable Graves' hyperthyroidism. Prospective prediction of ophthalmopathy was tested in an independent validation cohort of 18 to 20 hyperthyroidism patients and 15 to 17 patients who later progressed to ophthalmopathy. The roughly 99 discovery patients were divided at random into training and test sets in a 7:3 ratio. The study also compared thyroid tissue and blood T-cell repertoires from over 5 Graves' hyperthyroidism patients. Once sampling was done, hyperthyroidism patients were given methimazole at a starting dose of 30 mg daily, whereas ophthalmopathy patients were given high-dose intravenous methylprednisolone. A second multiplex PCR round built the libraries, followed by size selection and purification. Sequencing of the libraries was done on an Illumina HiSeq2000 using paired-end 100 bp reads. SOAPnuke was used to process the raw data, removing reads that contained adapters or uncalled bases, had a mean Phred below 15, or lacked an exact match to the constant primer or identifier. High-quality paired reads were merged with COPE v1.2.5, and unique nucleotide sequences were defined as clonotypes. Clonotypes were aligned to IMGT TRBV, TRBD and TRBJ reference segments using MiTCR v1.1. The analysis included only V-J combinations with a frequency above 0.0001, which together covered around 99% of the repertoires. The TCS score was defined as F50 (clonal expansion) divided by E x V (chaos), with BLOSUM62-based TCRdist calculated between CDR3 peptides within each V-J. Welch's t-statistics and random forest reduced roughly 530 V-J features to some 14, which were used in a naive Bayes classifier (R e1071). Sample size was not statistically predetermined, and blinding of investigators to group allocation was not performed. The paper reports TCR Vbeta CDR3 sequencing of approximately 130 peripheral blood samples: approximately 41 ophthalmopathy, approximately 74 hyperthyroidism and about 17 progressor patients.

This clonotype was obtained from a man aged 35-49 years with Graves disease. Donor details come from another sample of the same person, matched by shared clones. This specimen was peripheral blood mononuclear cells (PBMCs), taken at new diagnosis, from a patient treated with antithyroid drugs. The V and J segments used are TRBV2 and TRBJ1-3, with 7 bases aligning to TRBD1. The CDR3 region has the sequence CASRRQGVSGNTIYF. In nucleotides, the sequence is TGTGCCAGCAGACGACAGGGTGTCTCTGGAAACACCATATATTTT. The variable domain in full, with residues beyond the CDR3 obtained from the reference TRBV2 and TRBJ1-3 genes, is EPEVTQTPSHQVTQMGQEVILRCVPISNHLYFYWYRQILGQKVEFLVSFYNNEISEKSEIFDDQFSVERPDGSNFTLKIRSTKLEDSAMYFCASRRQGVSGNTIYFGEGSWLTVV.